Shown below are 27 T cell receptor beta chains from a single sample sequenced in a study of T cell changes during pregnancy in multiple sclerosis. The protocol was immunoSEQ multiplex PCR, while the TCRdb copy is restricted to in-frame clones and leaves out a portion. The sample includes over 85,000 clones, just over 90% of them seen just once. Sequencing used peripheral blood, obtained in the second trimester of pregnancy. Receptor source: a female donor in good health, enrolled as a control in a pregnancy study.

The CDR3 coding sequence is TGTGCCAGCAGTTACTGGGATCCTGGCGGGAGGGGGAAGCAGTACTTC. This codes for CASSYWDPGGRGKQYF. The chain recombines TRBV6-5 with TRBJ2-7, with TRBD2 matching 9 bases. CDR3 length equals 16 residues. CDR1 MNHEY and CDR2 SVGAGI come from the germline V gene. J gave up 8 bases and V 1 base, and 12 bases lay outside the gene matches.

The CDR3 is CASKREGGTGELFF. The DNA of the CDR3 is TGTGCCAGCAAAAGAGAGGGAGGCACCGGGGAGCTGTTTTTT. The chain employs TRBV2 and TRBJ2-2; weak D call: TRBD2 (6 bases). V shed 7 bases and J shed 4 bases, with 13 bases lying between them. The CDR3 runs 14 residues. Per germline, CDR1 SNHLY and CDR2 FYNNEI.

The chain links TRBV13 to TRBJ2-3; weak D call: TRBD2 (5 bases). The V end lost 0 bases, the J end lost 4 bases, and 11 bases lay between the germline ends. The CDR3 is 15 amino acids. The germline V gene encodes CDR1 PRHDT and CDR2 FYEKMQ (reference sequence). The CDR3 is CASSLGNGMPDTQYF. The DNA for the CDR3 is TGTGCCAGCAGCTTAGGGAACGGGATGCCAGATACGCAGTATTTT.

This chain links TRBV5-1 with TRBJ1-1; the match to TRBD1 covers 9 bases. Germline V gene lookup returns CDR1 SGHRS and CDR2 YFSETQ. CDR3 length: 17 residues. V lost 6 bases and J lost 5; bases outside the gene matches: 17. DNA of the CDR3: TGCGCCAGCACCCCTAACAGGGGGCTTATGGTAAAAACTGAAGCTTTCTTT. This translates into CASTPNRGLMVKTEAFF.

This clone is judged medium-sized. A read error may produce the germline difference seen at one junction end. The chain combines TRBV7-9 with TRBJ1-2; TRBD1 aligns across 7 bases. CDR3 size: 17 residues. CDR1 is SEHNR and CDR2 is FQNEAQ in the germline V gene (reference sequence). The CDR3: CASSQSAETGRSYGNTF. DNA of the CDR3: TGTGCCAGCAGCCAAAGCGCGGAGACAGGGAGAAGCTATGGCAACACCTTC.

The chain recombines TRBV29-1 with TRBJ1-1; D gene ambiguous. The CDR3 runs 11 residues. Germline V gene data show CDR1 as SQVTM and CDR2 as ANQGSEA. The V gene lost 4 bases and the J gene lost 5 bases, with 8 bases spanning the gap. The CDR3: CSVVTGTEAFF. DNA for the CDR3: TGCAGCGTTGTCACTGGTACTGAAGCTTTCTTT.

J is TRBJ1-1 and V is TRBV5-4; the D is unclear. Germline V lookup: CDR1 SGHNT, CDR2 YYREEE (reference sequence). The CDR3 has 15 residues. V lost 4 bases and J 1 base, leaving 14 bases between the germline ends. The CDR3 loop is CASSPDAAGNTEAFF. The CDR3 region has the DNA TGTGCCAGCAGCCCCGATGCGGCGGGGAACACTGAAGCTTTCTTT.

The chain couples TRBV5-1 to TRBJ2-7; the match to TRBD1 covers 8 bases. The CDR3 is made up of 13 amino acids. J was trimmed by 4 bases and V by 4 bases; bases with no gene match: 4. In germline, CDR1 is SGHRS, CDR2 YFSETQ. In DNA, the CDR3 is TGCGCCAGCAGCGCCGACAGGGGATACGAGCAGTACTTC. Its translation is CASSADRGYEQYF.

This chain connects TRBV9 to TRBJ2-4; D gene ambiguous. The length of the CDR3 is 9 residues. Trimming pared 8 bases from V and 15 bases from J, leaving 12 bases between. Germline assignment: CDR1 SGDLS and CDR2 YYNGEE. The CDR3 DNA reads as TGTGCCAGGAAACCCAGAGGGTACTTC. Protein: CARKPRGYF.

V usage is TRBV28 and J usage is TRBJ2-7; D is possibly TRBD2 (5 bases). The CDR3 sequence is 14 residues long. V lost 1 base, J lost 5 bases, and 12 bases lay in between. CDR1 MDHEN and CDR2 SYDVKM come from the germline V gene. CDR3 nucleotides: TGTGCCAGCAGTTTATCGGGGATTCTCCACGAGCAGTACTTC. It yields the protein CASSLSGILHEQYF.

This chain links TRBV7-9 with TRBJ1-2; 10 nucleotides line up with TRBD1. Trimming at V came to 4 bases and at J to 7 bases, leaving 9 bases not matched to a gene. Germline V gives CDR1 SEHNR, CDR2 FQNEAQ (reference sequence). The CDR3 extends over 15 amino acids. CDR3 residues: CASSSGTGEIIGYTF. The CDR3 region has the DNA TGTGCCAGCAGCTCCGGGACAGGGGAAATAATTGGCTACACCTTC.

About this clone: A junction boundary mismatches the germline segment, possibly from a read error. The V gene is TRBV7-9, the J gene TRBJ1-1; weak D call: TRBD1 (5 bases). The CDR3 covers 14 residues. CDR1 is SEHNR and CDR2 is FQNEAQ in the germline V gene (reference sequence). DNA of the CDR3: TGTGCCAGCAGCTTATACGGGGGGAACGCTGAAGCTTTCTTT. It specifies CASSLYGGNAEAFF. The entire variable domain, with the rest obtained from reference TRBV7-9 and TRBJ1-1, is as follows: DTGVSQNPRHKITKRGQNVTFRCDPISEHNRLYWYRQTLGQGPEFLTYFQNEAQLEKSRLLSDRFSAERPKGSFSTLEIQRTEQGDSAMYLCASSLYGGNAEAFFGQGTRLTVV.

The chain has TRBV7-2 and TRBJ1-6, with D perhaps matching TRBD1 (6 bases). This CDR3 is built from 15 residues. In germline, CDR1 is SGHTA, CDR2 FQGNSA. The ends were cut back, 3 bases at V and 2 bases at J, with 8 bases in the middle. The CDR3 loop is CASSFTGPYNSPLHF. Here the CDR3 DNA reads TGTGCCAGCAGCTTTACAGGGCCCTATAATTCACCCCTCCACTTT.

The chain combines TRBV18 with TRBJ2-1; 7 bases are a match to TRBD2. Trimming took 8 bases from V and 0 from J; bases not matched to a gene: 7. Per germline, CDR1 KGHSH and CDR2 LQKENI. CDR3 length equals 15 residues. CDR3: CASGNGGSSYNEQFF. In DNA, the CDR3 is TGTGCCAGCGGGAACGGGGGGAGCTCCTACAATGAGCAGTTCTTC.

This clone has only a few counts. V is TRBV21-1 and J is TRBJ2-2; TRBD2 is the table's D call and was not checked against the DNA. TRBV21-1 is flagged as a pseudogene. This CDR3 is 16 amino acids long. The CDR3 sequence: CASSKDSVGRAGELFF. The CDR3 DNA reads TGTGCCAGCAGCAAAGACAGTGTAGGGCGGGCCGGGGAGCTGTTTTTT.

This clone was seen only a few times. The chain recombines TRBV2 with TRBJ2-3, with TRBD2 identical over 9 bases. J lost 6 bases, V lost 8 bases, and 3 bases had no gene match. CDR3 size: 12 residues. From germline, CDR1 is SNHLY and CDR2 FYNNEI. This CDR3 is CASRGGADTQYF. CDR3 coding DNA: TGTGCCAGCCGCGGGGGGGCGGATACGCAGTATTTT. Based on the CDR3 plus reference TRBV2 and TRBJ2-3, the full variable domain is EPEVTQTPSHQVTQMGQEVILRCVPISNHLYFYWYRQILGQKVEFLVSFYNNEISEKSEIFDDQFSVERPDGSNFTLKIRSTKLEDSAMYFCASRGGADTQYFGPGTRLTVL.

The gene calls are TRBV27 and TRBJ1-1, with a weak D call TRBD1 (6 bases). Trimming left V 4 bases short and J 1 base short, with 10 bases between. Germline V lookup: CDR1 MNHEY, CDR2 SMNVEV (reference sequence). CDR3 length equals 14 residues. The CDR3 nucleotides are TGTGCCAGCAGTTCGCGGGGGCAGAACACTGAAGCTTTCTTT. It specifies CASSSRGQNTEAFF.

This chain joins TRBV6-5 and TRBJ1-2; 10 bases line up with TRBD1. With V trimmed by 3 bases and J by 13 bases, 8 bases remained unmatched. Germline CDR1 is MNHEY and CDR2 is SVGAGI. The CDR3 contains 13 residues. DNA of the CDR3: TGTGCCAGCAGTTATTCCCCGGGACAGGGGTGCACCTTC. It codes for CASSYSPGQGCTF.

This clone was counted a single time. V is TRBV10-2 and J is TRBJ1-5; weak D call: TRBD1 (5 bases). Trimming shortened V by 8 bases and J by 5 bases, and 16 bases separated the two germline ends. CDR1 is WSHSY, CDR2 SAAADI, per germline. The CDR3 sequence is 14 residues long. DNA of the CDR3: TGCGCCAGCTACAGAGAGCGGGGGTATCAGCCCCAGCATTTT. As protein: CASYRERGYQPQHF.

The V gene is TRBV11-3, the J gene TRBJ2-5; no clear D gene. Germline lookup yields CDR1 SGHNT and CDR2 YENEEA. The CDR3 covers 14 residues. The ends were cut back, 0 bases at V and 2 bases at J, with 7 bases in the middle. In DNA form, the CDR3 reads TGTGCCAGCAGCTTAGACAATACTCAAGAGACCCAGTACTTC. Translation gives CASSLDNTQETQYF.

The rearrangement joins TRBV28 to TRBJ2-1; 8 bases are a match to TRBD1. From germline, CDR1 is MDHEN and CDR2 SYDVKM. The CDR3 extends over 16 amino acids. The V segment lost 1 base and the J segment 2 bases; nucleotides outside the gene matches: 4. DNA of the CDR3: TGTGCCAGCAGTTTATCCCGACAGGGGACCTACAATGAGCAGTTCTTC. Residues: CASSLSRQGTYNEQFF.

The rearrangement joins TRBV6-4 to TRBJ1-2, with no clear D. The CDR3 covers 16 residues. Germline lookup yields CDR1 MRHNA and CDR2 SNTAGT. Trimming pared 2 bases from V and 2 bases from J, leaving 15 bases between. CDR3 DNA: TGTGCCAGCAGTGACGGGAGCCCGGACCGAAACTATGGCTACACCTTC. Amino acids: CASSDGSPDRNYGYTF.

The rearrangement joins TRBV5-4 to TRBJ2-5, with 7 positions matching TRBD1. V shed 5 bases, J shed 4 bases, and the junction held 8 bases outside the gene matches. Per the germline V gene, CDR1 is SGHNT and CDR2 is YYREEE (reference sequence). The CDR3 covers 14 residues. CDR3: CASRLRDRGETQYF. As DNA, the CDR3 is TGTGCCAGCAGACTCAGGGACAGAGGAGAGACCCAGTACTTC.

This chain uses TRBV4-3 with TRBJ1-1; D gene ambiguous. The germline gives CDR1 LGHNA, CDR2 YSLEER. V shed 4 bases and J shed 1 base, with 19 bases lying between them. The CDR3 is 17 amino acids. The CDR3 bases are TGCGCCAGCAGCCGCTTTAAACAGACGGCGGGGAACACTGAAGCTTTCTTT. Residues: CASSRFKQTAGNTEAFF.

The gene calls are TRBV28 and TRBJ1-1; TRBD1 is a possible D gene (5 bases). Germline-derived CDR1 and CDR2 are MDHEN and SYDVKM. The CDR3 length is 12 residues. The V end lost 6 bases, the J end lost 6 bases, and 11 bases lay between the germline ends. The CDR3 coding sequence is TGTGCCAGCAGCCAGGGTGACGCTGAAGCTTTCTTT. Protein sequence: CASSQGDAEAFF.

The chain employs TRBV15 and TRBJ2-7; 7 bases align to TRBD1. The length of the CDR3 is 14 residues. CDR1 and CDR2 (germline): LNHNV, YYDKDF (reference sequence). Germline trimming cut 0 bases from V and 5 bases from J; bases unmatched to any gene: 4. This chain's CDR3 is CATSREGGLNEQYF. The CDR3 DNA reads as TGTGCCACCAGCAGAGAAGGGGGCCTCAACGAGCAGTACTTC.

This rearrangement joins TRBV19 to TRBJ2-7; the match to TRBD1 covers 9 bases. The V gene's germline CDR1 is LNHDA and CDR2 SQIVND (reference sequence). The CDR3 runs 15 residues. V lost 10 bases to trimming and J lost 4 bases; unmatched junction nucleotides: 14. CDR3 sequence: CATTGDGTGRYEQYF. The DNA for the CDR3 is TGTGCCACCACGGGGGACGGGACAGGGCGTTACGAGCAGTACTTC.